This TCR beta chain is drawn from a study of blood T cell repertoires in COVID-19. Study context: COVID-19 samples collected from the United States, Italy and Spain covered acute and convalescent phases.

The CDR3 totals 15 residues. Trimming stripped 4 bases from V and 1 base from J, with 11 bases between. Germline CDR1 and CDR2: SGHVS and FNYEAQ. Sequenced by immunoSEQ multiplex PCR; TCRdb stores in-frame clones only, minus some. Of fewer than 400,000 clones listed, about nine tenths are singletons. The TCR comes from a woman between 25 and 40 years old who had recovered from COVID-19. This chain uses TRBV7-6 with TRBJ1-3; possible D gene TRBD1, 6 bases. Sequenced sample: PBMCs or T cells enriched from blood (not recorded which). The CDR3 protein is CASSSGTGSGNTIYF. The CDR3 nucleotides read TGTGCCAGCAGCTCAGGAACAGGGTCTGGAAACACCATATATTTT. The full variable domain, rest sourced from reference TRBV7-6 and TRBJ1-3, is GAGVSQSPRYKVTKRGQDVALRCDPISGHVSLYWYRQALGQGPEFLTYFNYEAQQDKSGLPNDRFSAERPEGSISTLTIQRTEQRDSAMYRCASSSGTGSGNTIYFGEGSWLTVV.